A selection of T cell receptor beta chains follows, all from one sample in a study of Ad26.COV2.S vaccination and SARS-CoV-2 variants. TCRdb's table, derived via immunoSEQ multiplex PCR, lists solely in-frame clones and lacks some. The table lists around 310,000 clones, about 90% of them singletons. The source material was peripheral blood, sampled in a trial of Ad26.COV2.S vaccine versus placebo. These receptors came from a person between 18 and 65 years old who received the Ad26.COV2.S COVID-19 vaccine or a placebo. CDR3s include the opening cysteine and the closing phenylalanine or tryptophan. The D gene is left open where the match is weak. Clone size is given for some rows only: seen once, a few or many times, or a class if the clone is expanded.

cdr3_length,j_call,clone_size,d_call,v_call,cdr3_nt,cdr3_aa
14,TRBJ1-6,-,-,TRBV15,TGTGCCACCACTATTCGAGCAGGGGATTCACCCCTCCACTTT,CATTIRAGDSPLHF
13,TRBJ1-5,few,-,TRBV4-1,TGCGCCAGCAGCCAAGGGAGAAATCAGCCCCAGCATTTT,CASSQGRNQPQHF
13,TRBJ2-2,-,-,TRBV11-3,TGTGCCAGCAGCTTTTCGAACACCGGGGAGCTGTTTTTT,CASSFSNTGELFF
12,TRBJ2-7,-,-,TRBV7-9,TGTGCCAGCAGCTTTGAGGGGCCGGGGCAGTACTTC,CASSFEGPGQYF
14,TRBJ1-6,-,-,TRBV7-2,TGTGCCAGCAGCTTAATGGGTTATAATTCACCCCTCCACTTT,CASSLMGYNSPLHF
14,TRBJ2-7,-,-,TRBV11-2,TGTGCCAGCAGCCCAACCGGGTTCTCCTACGAGCAGTACTTC,CASSPTGFSYEQYF
15,TRBJ1-1,-,TRBD1,TRBV27,TGTGCCAGCAGTCCTCGACAGGGAGGAAACACTGAAGCTTTCTTT,CASSPRQGGNTEAFF
11,TRBJ2-5,-,-,TRBV15,TGTGCCACCAAGGGGCAAGAGACCCAGTACTTC,CATKGQETQYF
18,TRBJ1-1,-,-,TRBV18,TGTGCCAGCTCACCCCTGTCAGGCAGCGGGGGAACGGGAACTGAAGCTTTCTTT,CASSPLSGSGGTGTEAFF
14,TRBJ1-4,-,TRBD1,TRBV9,TGTGCCAGCAGCGCCGGGACAGGGGGAGAAAAACTGTTTTTT,CASSAGTGGEKLFF
14,TRBJ2-5,-,TRBD2,TRBV19,TGTGCCAGTAGCCCAGCGGGGGTTAGGGAGACCCAGTACTTC,CASSPAGVRETQYF
16,TRBJ1-2,once,TRBD1,TRBV10-3,TGTGCCATCAGTGGGGGACAGGGTATTGAAAACTATGGCTACACCTTC,CAISGGQGIENYGYTF
13,TRBJ1-1,-,-,TRBV10-1,TGCGCCAGCAGTGAGCACAAGGACACTGAAGCTTTCTTT,CASSEHKDTEAFF
12,TRBJ1-5,few,-,TRBV5-6,TGTGCCAGCAGCCAGGCGGGTCAGCCCCAGCATTTT,CASSQAGQPQHF
20,TRBJ1-1,-,TRBD1,TRBV4-1,TGCGCCAGCAGCCAAGGGTTAGAGGGGGCGCTGGGTTATTCGGGCACTGAAGCTTTCTTT,CASSQGLEGALGYSGTEAFF
13,TRBJ1-2,-,-,TRBV4-3,TGCGCCAGCAGCCAATCCAGGGCCTATGGCTACACCTTC,CASSQSRAYGYTF
15,TRBJ1-2,-,-,TRBV3-1/TRBV3-2,TGTGCCAGCAGCCACCCGGGAGGGGAGCACTATGGCTACACCTTC,CASSHPGGEHYGYTF
15,TRBJ2-1,-,TRBD2,TRBV7-9,TGTGCCAGCAGTCCTGCGGGAGGGCAAAGGGAAGAGCAGTTCTTC,CASSPAGGQREEQFF
13,TRBJ1-3,-,-,TRBV12-3/TRBV12-4,TGTGCCAGCAGTTTCGGGGGCGTAAACACCATATATTTT,CASSFGGVNTIYF
13,TRBJ2-7,-,-,TRBV24-1,TGTGCCACCCAGGACGGGGCCTCCTACGAGCAGTACTTC,CATQDGASYEQYF
16,TRBJ1-3,-,-,TRBV18,TGTGCCAGCTCACCCAAGACAGTCCGGAAGGGAAACACCATATATTTT,CASSPKTVRKGNTIYF
13,TRBJ1-2,-,-,TRBV5-6,TGTGCCAGCAGCCAAGGGGGGTCCTATGGCTACACCTTC,CASSQGGSYGYTF
15,TRBJ1-1,-,-,TRBV18,TGTGCCAGCTCACCACTTGGGAATCCGAACACTGAAGCTTTCTTT,CASSPLGNPNTEAFF
15,TRBJ2-7,-,TRBD2,TRBV5-1,TGCGCCAGCAGGACTAGCGGGGTGAACTCGTACGAGCAGTACTTC,CASRTSGVNSYEQYF
15,TRBJ1-1,-,-,TRBV18,TGTGCCAGCTCACCACCGACCGGTGGGAACACTGAAGCTTTCTTT,CASSPPTGGNTEAFF
13,TRBJ1-1,-,-,TRBV18,TGTGCCAGCTCACTCGGGGTGAACACTGAAGCTTTCTTT,CASSLGVNTEAFF
15,TRBJ2-1,-,TRBD1,TRBV15,TGTGCCACCAGCAGAAGGACAGGGGACGGGAATGAGCAGTTCTTC,CATSRRTGDGNEQFF
12,TRBJ1-1,-,-,TRBV3-1/TRBV3-2,TGTGCCAGCAGCCTTTCTGGTGCTGAAGCTTTCTTT,CASSLSGAEAFF
15,TRBJ2-2,few,-,TRBV3-1/TRBV3-2,TGTGCCAGCAGCCAACTGCGGAGAAACACCGGGGAGCTGTTTTTT,CASSQLRRNTGELFF
15,TRBJ1-4,-,-,TRBV27,TGTGCCAGCGCCCTAAGGGGAGGCCCGGGAGAAAAACTGTTTTTT,CASALRGGPGEKLFF
17,TRBJ2-1,-,-,TRBV9,TGTGCCAGCAGCCCACAATTAGTGGCCCCCTCCTACAATGAGCAGTTCTTC,CASSPQLVAPSYNEQFF
16,TRBJ2-1,-,TRBD2,TRBV19,TGTGCCAGTAGTATTGCCCGGGGGGGCCTTAAGAATGAGCAGTTCTTC,CASSIARGGLKNEQFF
11,TRBJ1-2,-,-,TRBV2,TGTGCCAGCAGGACAGGAGGCGGCTACACCTTC,CASRTGGGYTF
12,TRBJ2-5,-,-,TRBV7-2,TGTGCCAGCAGCTTAGCGCGGGAGACCCAGTACTTC,CASSLARETQYF
11,TRBJ1-3,-,-,TRBV28,TGTGCCAGCAGTGCAGGAAACACCATATATTTT,CASSAGNTIYF
14,TRBJ2-5,once,-,TRBV2,TGTGCCAGCAGTGGCTCAGGGGGGCAAGAGACCCAGTACTTC,CASSGSGGQETQYF
12,TRBJ1-3,few,-,TRBV11-3,TGTGCCAGCAGCTCCGCTGGAAACACCATATATTTT,CASSSAGNTIYF
17,TRBJ1-5,-,TRBD1,TRBV2,TGTGCCAGCAGTGAGGCCGGGACAGGGTGGAGCAATCAGCCCCAGCATTTT,CASSEAGTGWSNQPQHF
14,TRBJ2-3,-,-,TRBV29-1,TGCAGCGTCGGGGTTAAGGCGGGGAGGGATACGCAGTATTTT,CSVGVKAGRDTQYF
19,TRBJ2-1,-,-,TRBV18,TGTGCCAGCTCAGCTAATCGCCCGAAATCGTTGACCTCCTACAATGAGCAGTTCTTC,CASSANRPKSLTSYNEQFF
14,TRBJ1-1,-,-,TRBV13,TGTGCCAGCAGCTTAGAGGCCAGGAACACTGAAGCTTTCTTT,CASSLEARNTEAFF
14,TRBJ1-2,-,-,TRBV11-3,TGTGCCAGCAACTCACCGGGCTCAGGCTATGGCTACACCTTC,CASNSPGSGYGYTF
13,TRBJ1-1,once,-,TRBV18,TGTGCCAGCTCACCCTCGGGGAACACTGAAGCTTTCTTT,CASSPSGNTEAFF
16,TRBJ1-2,few,TRBD1,TRBV2,TGTGCCAGCAGTGAAGCCGGCAGGGGGAAAAACTATGGCTACACCTTC,CASSEAGRGKNYGYTF
14,TRBJ2-3,-,-,TRBV28,TGTGCCAGCAGTTCCAACCCAACGCCAGATACGCAGTATTTT,CASSSNPTPDTQYF
19,TRBJ2-5,-,TRBD2,TRBV5-6,TGTGCCAGCAGCCCGGAGGGGACTAGCGGGAGAGTATACCAAGAGACCCAGTACTTC,CASSPEGTSGRVYQETQYF
12,TRBJ1-2,once,-,TRBV2,TGTGCCAGCAGCAGGGGACTGGATGGCTACACCTTC,CASSRGLDGYTF
15,TRBJ2-7,-,TRBD2,TRBV9,TGTGCCAGCAGCGTAGCGGCGGGGGGGCCAGACGAGCAGTACTTC,CASSVAAGGPDEQYF
16,TRBJ1-5,-,TRBD1,TRBV2,TGTGCCAGCAGTGAAGTGAGGACAGGGAGATGTCAGCCCCAGCATTTT,CASSEVRTGRCQPQHF
15,TRBJ1-1,-,-,TRBV5-5,TGTGCCAGCAGTCTCTCGGCAGGGACGTACACTGAAGCTTTCTTT,CASSLSAGTYTEAFF
16,TRBJ1-3,-,-,TRBV5-1,TGCGCCAGCAGCCCCATGACATTACTCTCTGGAAACACCATATATTTT,CASSPMTLLSGNTIYF
15,TRBJ1-2,-,TRBD1,TRBV7-2,TGTGCCAGCAGCTTCTGGACAGGGTGGCCGTATGGCTACACCTTC,CASSFWTGWPYGYTF
13,TRBJ1-1,-,-,TRBV11-2,TGTGCCAGCAGCCTTTCTCAGGGATATGAAGCTTTCTTT,CASSLSQGYEAFF
15,TRBJ1-2,-,-,TRBV27,TGTGCCAGCAAGGGATTGGCAGGTGATAACTATGGCTACACCTTC,CASKGLAGDNYGYTF